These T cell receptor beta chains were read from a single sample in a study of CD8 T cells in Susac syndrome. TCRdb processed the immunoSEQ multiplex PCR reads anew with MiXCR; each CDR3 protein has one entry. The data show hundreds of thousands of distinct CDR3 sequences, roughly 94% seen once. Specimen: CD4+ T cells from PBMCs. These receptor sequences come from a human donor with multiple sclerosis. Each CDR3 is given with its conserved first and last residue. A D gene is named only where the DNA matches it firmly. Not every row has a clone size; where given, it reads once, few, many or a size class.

TGTGCCAGCAGCTTAGCTGTCGGGGCCAATAGGCTCTTC	CASSLAVGANRLF	TRBJ2-1	once	.	TRBV7-8
TGTGCTAGTGGTTTGCTAGAGACCCAGTACTTC	CASGLLETQYF	TRBJ2-5	.	.	TRBV12-5
TGTGCCAGCAGCCCGAGACAGGTCACAGATACGCAGTATTTT	CASSPRQVTDTQYF	TRBJ2-3	once	.	TRBV7-3
TGCAGTGCTATCCACGGGACAGGGGACCACGAGCAGTACTTC	CSAIHGTGDHEQYF	TRBJ2-7	.	TRBD1	TRBV20-1
TGCGCCAGCAGCCTAGGGGACAGGGGGAGCCAAGAGACCCAGTACTTC	CASSLGDRGSQETQYF	TRBJ2-5	once	TRBD1	TRBV5-1
TGTGCCAGCAGCCGGGGGACGAACACTGAAGCTTTCTTT	CASSRGTNTEAFF	TRBJ1-1	.	.	TRBV7-9
TGTGCCTGGAGAGGCGGGGGACCCGGGGTTGAGCAGTTCTTC	CAWRGGGPGVEQFF	TRBJ2-1	.	TRBD2	TRBV30
TGTGCCAGCAGCGCGAGACTAGCGGGGGCCTACAATGAGCAGTTCTTC	CASSARLAGAYNEQFF	TRBJ2-1	.	TRBD2	TRBV9
TGTGCCAGCAGCTTACAGGAAGCTACCGGGGAGCTGTTTTTT	CASSLQEATGELFF	TRBJ2-2	.	.	TRBV7-9
TGCAGTGCGCCTCCCAGAGGGGGATACACAGATACGCAGTATTTT	CSAPPRGGYTDTQYF	TRBJ2-3	.	.	TRBV20-1
TGTGCCAGCAGGTTACAGCGGGGAATAGGGGATACGCAGTATTTT	CASRLQRGIGDTQYF	TRBJ2-3	.	TRBD2	TRBV2
TGTGCCAGCAGTTACATAGAGCTATCGGGGGGACAGTTCTTC	CASSYIELSGGQFF	TRBJ2-1	.	TRBD2	TRBV6-2/TRBV6-3
TGTGCCAGTAATACACCTAGCACAGATACGCAGTATTTT	CASNTPSTDTQYF	TRBJ2-3	.	.	TRBV12-3/TRBV12-4
TGCAGTGCAAGGAAGCGGGAGGGAGATACGCAGTATTTT	CSARKREGDTQYF	TRBJ2-3	.	TRBD2	TRBV20-1
TGTGCCAGCAGTGTAGGGACCGCCGGGACAGGGATGGAAAAACTGTTTTTT	CASSVGTAGTGMEKLFF	TRBJ1-4	.	TRBD1	TRBV2
TGCAGTCTAAACGACAGGGCCTATGGCTACACCTTC	CSLNDRAYGYTF	TRBJ1-2	.	TRBD1	TRBV20-1
TGTGCCTGGAGTGCGGCGGGGGGGCCCCCCCAAGAGACCCAGTACTTC	CAWSAAGGPPQETQYF	TRBJ2-5	.	TRBD2	TRBV30
TGCAGCGGATCAGGGAGCGGAGGTGGAAACACCATATATTTT	CSGSGSGGGNTIYF	TRBJ1-3	.	.	TRBV29-1
TGTGCCAGCAGCCCAAGGGCGGCGGACGAAGAGACCCAGTACTTC	CASSPRAADEETQYF	TRBJ2-5	.	.	TRBV7-9
TGCAGCGCGAATACCGGGTCTTCTTATGGCTACACCTTC	CSANTGSSYGYTF	TRBJ1-2	.	.	TRBV29-1
TGTGCCAGTCCGACCACATTAGGGGCCAATGAGCAGTTCTTC	CASPTTLGANEQFF	TRBJ2-1	.	.	TRBV25-1
TGTGCCAGCAGCCCCGATAGCGGTAGCACAGATACGCAGTATTTT	CASSPDSGSTDTQYF	TRBJ2-3	.	.	TRBV9
TGTGCCAGCAGCTTAGTTGGAGACCGCACAGATACGCAGTATTTT	CASSLVGDRTDTQYF	TRBJ2-3	.	.	TRBV7-9
TGTGCCAGCAGGGCACTAGCGGGGGCCTACGAGCAGTACTTC	CASRALAGAYEQYF	TRBJ2-7	.	TRBD2	TRBV2
TGTGCCTGGAGTTTCCGGGACAGGGGAGTGAACGTCAACTACGAGCAGTACTTC	CAWSFRDRGVNVNYEQYF	TRBJ2-7	.	TRBD1	TRBV30
TGCAGTGTAAGGACAGGGCTGCACCGGGGCACAGATACGCAGTATTTT	CSVRTGLHRGTDTQYF	TRBJ2-3	.	TRBD1	TRBV20-1
TGTGCCAGCAGCGCCCATTTGGCCAGCGATGGGGATACGCAGTATTTT	CASSAHLASDGDTQYF	TRBJ2-3	.	.	TRBV9
TGTGCCAGCAGCCCCCAGGGCGGGGGGGCCGATGAGCAGTTCTTC	CASSPQGGGADEQFF	TRBJ2-1	.	TRBD2	TRBV3-1
TGCAGTGCCCCGCAGGCAGTTAGCTCCTACAATGAGCAGTTCTTC	CSAPQAVSSYNEQFF	TRBJ2-1	.	.	TRBV20-1
TGTGCCAGCAGGTCTGGGACAGGGTCTATCCATGAGCAGTTCTTC	CASRSGTGSIHEQFF	TRBJ2-1	once	TRBD1	TRBV12-3/TRBV12-4
TGTGCCACCAGCAGAGCGGGGGACCCCTCCTTCAGTGAGCAGTTCTTC	CATSRAGDPSFSEQFF	TRBJ2-1	once	.	TRBV15
TGTGCCTGGAGCCCCGGGACAGGGACGGGAACTGAAGCTTTCTTT	CAWSPGTGTGTEAFF	TRBJ1-1	once	TRBD1	TRBV30
TGCGCCAGCAGCTTGGATGGAGCGGACACAGATACGCAGTATTTT	CASSLDGADTDTQYF	TRBJ2-3	.	.	TRBV5-1
TGCAGCGGGGGACAGGGGCGCACTGAAGCTTTCTTT	CSGGQGRTEAFF	TRBJ1-1	.	TRBD1	TRBV29-1
TGCAGCGTTGGAGCACGTCTGTTGGAGACCCAGTACTTC	CSVGARLLETQYF	TRBJ2-5	.	.	TRBV29-1
TGCAGTGCTAGTGGGGGGGGCCACACAGATACGCAGTATTTT	CSASGGGHTDTQYF	TRBJ2-3	.	.	TRBV20-1
TGTGCCAGCAGGTTCGGCCTTAGCACAGATACGCAGTATTTT	CASRFGLSTDTQYF	TRBJ2-3	.	.	TRBV27
TGTGCCAGCAGTGTTGGGGGATTGGGCTACGAGCAGTACTTC	CASSVGGLGYEQYF	TRBJ2-7	.	.	TRBV25-1
TGTGCCTGGAGTGACCTCCCAGGAGGGAATGAGCAGTTCTTC	CAWSDLPGGNEQFF	TRBJ2-1	.	.	TRBV30
TGTGCCAGCAGCTTAGCGCGGTTAGCGGGGGAAGATACGCAGTATTTT	CASSLARLAGEDTQYF	TRBJ2-3	.	TRBD2	TRBV7-2
TGTGCCAGCAGCTTATTGAGGGGGACCTACGAGCAGTACTTC	CASSLLRGTYEQYF	TRBJ2-7	few	.	TRBV7-2
TGTGCCAGCAGCATTGACAGGGGAAACTACGAGCAGTACTTC	CASSIDRGNYEQYF	TRBJ2-7	.	TRBD1	TRBV7-6
TGCAGCGTTCAGGAATTGGGTAATTCACCCCTCCACTTT	CSVQELGNSPLHF	TRBJ1-6	.	.	TRBV29-1
TGTGCCAGCAGCTTGGATCTAAAGGAGAATTCACCCCTCCACTTT	CASSLDLKENSPLHF	TRBJ1-6	.	.	TRBV5-4
TGTGCCATCAGTGAGACGGACGGGGCGGACCTCCACTTT	CAISETDGADLHF	TRBJ1-6	.	.	TRBV10-3
TGTGCCAGCAGTGAAGTGCCGCCAGGGTCGGGCGGCTACACCTTC	CASSEVPPGSGGYTF	TRBJ1-2	.	.	TRBV2
TGTGCCAGCAGCCAAGCGGGGCAGGGCAGCCAGCCCCAGCATTTT	CASSQAGQGSQPQHF	TRBJ1-5	.	.	TRBV4-2
TGCGCCAGCAGCCAAGGGCTCCTGACGGGGCCCCAGCATTTT	CASSQGLLTGPQHF	TRBJ1-5	.	.	TRBV4-1
TGCAGTGCTAGACGGGGCACCACCTACGAGCAGTACTTC	CSARRGTTYEQYF	TRBJ2-7	.	.	TRBV20-1
TGTGCCAGCAGCCCGACAGGGCGAAACATTCAGTACTTC	CASSPTGRNIQYF	TRBJ2-4	.	TRBD1	TRBV12-3/TRBV12-4
TGTGCCAGCAGCGTAGAAGCCCAGGGAATTCGCTACACCTTC	CASSVEAQGIRYTF	TRBJ1-2	.	.	TRBV9
TGTGCCAGCAGCCAAGATTTAGGTGTCGGGGTGAACACTGAAGCTTTCTTT	CASSQDLGVGVNTEAFF	TRBJ1-1	.	.	TRBV3-1
TGTGCCAGCAGTCATCAACCCTCGAGACAGGGTACCCCCGGAGAGCAGTACTTC	CASSHQPSRQGTPGEQYF	TRBJ2-7	.	TRBD1	TRBV6-1
TGCAGTGCTAGAGATCTGAGGGAAGCGTCACCCCTCCACTTT	CSARDLREASPLHF	TRBJ1-6	.	.	TRBV20-1
TGCAGTGCTAGAGTCCCGGGGATCTATGGCTACACCTTC	CSARVPGIYGYTF	TRBJ1-2	.	.	TRBV20-1
TGTGCCAGCAGCAATCGACTACAACCTCAAGAGACCCAGTACTTC	CASSNRLQPQETQYF	TRBJ2-5	once	.	TRBV21-1
TGCAGCGTGGCCAAGTACCAAGAGACCCAGTACTTC	CSVAKYQETQYF	TRBJ2-5	.	.	TRBV29-1
TGTGCCAGCAGCCAACGGGGAGGTGAGCAGTTCTTC	CASSQRGGEQFF	TRBJ2-1	.	.	TRBV3-1
TGCAGTGCTAGAGATAGCCCCAGGGGGGAGCAGTTCTTC	CSARDSPRGEQFF	TRBJ2-1	once	TRBD1	TRBV20-1
TGTGCCAGCAGCCAGGGGGGCGGAGAGACCCAGTACTTC	CASSQGGGETQYF	TRBJ2-5	.	.	TRBV3-1